This T cell receptor (beta chain) was captured in a study of cytomegalovirus exposure and HLA in healthy donors listed by TCRdb under 2017. With regard to the full study: According to an earlier analysis of 450 to 650 of the donors, some 180 million T cells yielded 120 million or so unique TCR beta sequences and roughly 280 Gb of sequence data. An early release covering roughly 640 HLA-typed donors comprised 300 to 350 gigabases of sequencing data and some 79 million unique TCR sequences. Of the roughly 410 genotyped donors, approximately 80% were placed in the genetic ancestry cluster associated with self-reported Caucasian donors. The aim of the study was to test whether cataloging public T cell receptors could identify signatures of past pathogen exposure. The study used immunosequencing to profile the T cell repertoires of some 600 subjects and linked those repertoires to cytomegalovirus serostatus. Besides the first cohort of 500 to 700 subjects, a separate validation cohort made up of 120 different subjects was used. To predict cytomegalovirus infection status, the study combined high-throughput TCR immunosequencing, statistical association of individual TCRs with disease status, and machine learning. In a later analysis, previously published TCR beta repertoires from about 640 donors were re-analyzed and high-resolution HLA genotyping was added so that TCR occurrence patterns could be studied. Rather than using new phenotypic data, the later analysis identified candidate immune exposures from TCR beta sequences and from how often those sequences occurred across donors. An earlier analysis of fewer than 750 of the donors used high-throughput TCR beta sequencing to judge whether each TCR beta V gene segment behaved as functional or pseudogenic. Donor age, sex, ethnicity and CMV serostatus were collected together with the repertoire data. Genome-wide SNP genotypes for about 65% of the 666 donors were used in a later genetic analysis, which treated that subset as a discovery cohort. Every repertoire in the discovery cohort had been generated on one and the same sequencing platform. Both class I and class II loci were covered by HLA typing, at four-digit resolution. The number of donors typed differed by locus, with roughly 629-640 for A, B, C, DRB1 and DQB1, around 520 for DQA1, some 570 for DPA1, and 400 to 490 for DPB1. About five DR-DQ haplotypes were treated as single units for association and clustering because of strong linkage in the cohort. Across 300 to 500 genotyped donors of the cohort, an average of 235,054 unique TCR beta nucleotide sequences per donor were sequenced, and roughly a sixth of those sequences were non-productive. Overall study outcomes, separate from this receptor: Some IMGT-functional V segments, including TRBV6-2 and TRBV6-3, could not be distinguished by the 87-base-pair reads and were therefore excluded. Compared with the approximately 600-donor mean, donors in an Asian-associated ancestry cluster had fewer N-insertions in productive TCRs, according to a later genetic analysis. A group of highly shared sequence variants was considered likely to be a technical artifact of the sequencing pipeline. Three of the identified cytomegalovirus-associated TCR beta chains were confirmed in vitro to be specific for cytomegalovirus antigens. Linkage disequilibrium might explain the correlated functional status among segregating V segments, but an unknown experimental factor could not be excluded. The classifier was reported to diagnose cytomegalovirus status with high specificity and sensitivity in both the original and validation cohorts. In the study, some 180 TCR beta chains were listed as associated with cytomegalovirus. A further reported finding was that TCR beta sequences accurately predicted the HLA-A and HLA-B alleles for most subjects in the first cohort. According to a later analysis, TCR association rates differed among HLA loci, with DRB1 alleles showing the most associated TCRs and HLA-C alleles showing the fewest. Assigning TCR associations to individual alleles was difficult when HLA alleles, especially DR and DQ, strongly co-occurred. An association between a missense DCLRE1C variant and V-gene and J-gene trimming of TCR beta chains was found in a later genetic analysis and replicated in an independent cohort. According to a later analysis, most CMV-associated TCR beta chains appeared to be HLA-restricted, and the HLA associations seemed to be driven largely by CMV exposure. The authors suggested that the approach could potentially be generalized to other disease states and immunological phenotypes. While some public TCRs were present in many individuals, most TCR sequences turned up only very rarely across donors. An earlier analysis of 587 of the donors showed that most TCR beta V segments appeared in productive rearrangements either about 87% or about 30% of the time, which broadly matched IMGT annotations. Sequencing depth was assumed to be roughly uniform across donors in the presence/absence analyses, though that assumption may not hold. Because some donors lacked HLA typing at each locus, the association tests relied only on the typed subset. Specific HLA alleles were associated with around 18,000 TCR beta sequences at a false discovery rate of 0.05 in a later analysis. Compared with equally common non-associated chains, HLA-associated TCR beta chains in a later analysis were more clonally expanded and had lower generation probabilities. The cohort was sequenced for TCR beta chains only, and without alpha or paired-chain data the features that could be detected were limited. According to a later analysis, parvovirus B19, influenza, CMV and Epstein-Barr virus appeared linked to several top co-occurrence clusters. Over 15 rarely observed V segments, including chromosome 9 orphons, were excluded from the earlier analysis of several hundred of the donors because counts were too low. The only immune exposure information available for the cohort was CMV serostatus.

The cohort consisted of hundreds of healthy bone marrow donors. Cohort members were all nominally healthy when sampled, although unrecorded immune exposures were likely present. The donor tested CMV seropositive, placing the donor among the 250 to 300 seropositive members of the cohort. Each donor provided a peripheral blood sample, and peripheral blood mononuclear cells were used for TCR beta sequencing. Genomic DNA extraction from the blood cell samples was performed with the Qiagen DNeasy Blood Extraction Kit. The library was built by means of the immunoSEQ multiplex PCR assay. The multiplex PCR relied on a mix of 60 forward primers for TCR Vbeta segments and 13 reverse primers for TCR Jbeta segments. A multiplex PCR assay on genomic DNA amplified the CDR3 region of rearranged TCR beta genes. The amplified TCR beta libraries were sequenced on the Illumina HiSeq System as 87-base-pair reads. The paper's processing steps were these. A later analysis counted about 76 million unique TCR beta chains across the 550 to 750 repertoires, and some 12 million of these chains were shared by at least two donors. Raw reads were error-corrected and collapsed into unique sequences by a nearest-neighbor algorithm in which closely related sequences were merged to remove PCR and sequencing errors. V, D and J gene segments were assigned by aligning CDR3 sequences to IMGT reference sequences. For a sequence to be retained, a match of at least six nucleotides was required to both a V gene segment and a J gene segment. A rearrangement was called productive if the CDR3 had no stop codons and remained in frame with V and J, and every other rearrangement was called non-productive. Following IMGT convention, CDR3 was defined as the stretch from the second conserved V-encoded cysteine to the conserved J-encoded phenylalanine. The earlier analysis of about 590 of the donors excluded sequences that lacked an unambiguous match to a single V gene segment. In an earlier analysis of approximately 550 of the donors, V segments were called functional above 56.7% productive rearrangements and were called segregating when the between-donor standard deviation exceeded 5%. To diagnose cytomegalovirus status from the catalog of TCR beta chain sequences, a statistical classification framework was built. A later analysis assigned V and J genes by comparing TCR nucleotide sequences with IMGT/GENE-DB human TR gene sequences. The TCRdist pipeline was used in a later analysis to assign CDR3 sequences and most-parsimonious VDJ recombination scenarios. In a later analysis, each TCR beta chain was defined by its CDR3 amino acid sequence together with its V-gene family, and reads lacking a unique V-gene family were excluded. To address suspected cross-contamination and a sequencing artifact, a later analysis removed under 600 highly shared, low-generation-probability nucleotide sequences. For each public chain, a later analysis derived a clonal expansion index from normalized ranks of inferred template counts within each repertoire. Generation probabilities in a later analysis came from a VDJ recombination model fitted to out-of-frame rearrangements, and those results were checked against IGoR. A later analysis scored TCR-TCR, TCR-HLA and TCR-CMV co-occurrence with hypergeometric tests, applying a repertoire-size bias correction to TCR pairs. To estimate false discovery rates, a later analysis permuted the HLA or CMV assignments 20 times. A later analysis grouped co-occurring TCRs with DBSCAN, adding TCRdist sequence similarity when clustering within HLA-allele-positive subsets. Repertoires with fewer than 30,000 or more than 120,000 public chains were left out of co-occurrence clustering, as were about five repertoires with anomalous nucleotide sharing. Drawn from immuneACCESS, this table holds only the in-frame rearrangements with V and J called that TCRdb kept. Clones are partly lost; checked studies trace under half to an unresolved V gene and leave the rest unexplained. The DNA was the basis for D and trimming; V, J and clone size are from that table. The sample table lists approximately 160,000 clones, 77% of them with a count of one. The ten biggest clones cover around 2.5% of the sample.

The germline V end is reduced by 3 bases and the J end by 3 bases; junction bases left unmatched: 10. In the germline V gene, CDR1 corresponds to SGHAT and CDR2 to FQNNGV. The CDR3, from cysteine to phenylalanine, totals 16 residues. The retained sequence is limited to the CDR3, 48 bases, with the frame set at the first base. About this clone: Its antigen target is currently unknown. No much larger clonotype is one base removed from it; base qualities were not supplied.

This clonotype was obtained from a woman between 40 and 50 years old in good health and CMV-seropositive. The sequence links TRBV11-2 to TRBJ2-7, with 8 central nucleotides matching TRBD1. Sequenced input: PBMCs. The sequenced DNA is TGTGCCAGCAGCTTCTTAGAGGACAGGGCTCACTACGAGCAGTACTTC. The resulting protein is CASSFLEDRAHYEQYF.